This T cell receptor beta chain came from a study of T cell responses to AZD1222 COVID-19 vaccine. The ends were cut back, 3 bases at V and 3 bases at J, with 6 bases in the middle. This CDR3 has 12 residues. CDR1 and CDR2 from the germline V gene are DFQATT and SNEGSKA (reference sequence). On this clone itself: Its target is unknown.

The method was immunoSEQ multiplex PCR; TCRdb's version includes in-frame clones alone and lacks a portion of them. Here the sample spans 100,000 or so clones, 85% to 95% being singletons. Notes on the study in general: Following two doses of AZD1222, Spike-specific TCR breadth and depth rose.

V usage is TRBV20-1 and J usage is TRBJ2-4; D is ambiguous. The starting material was peripheral blood, obtained on day 0 of AZD1222 vaccination. The receptor comes from an adult in good health. The CDR3 protein is CSASSGKNIQYF. DNA for the CDR3: TGCAGTGCTAGTTCAGGCAAAAACATTCAGTACTTC.